This TCR beta chain originates from a study of molecular identifiers for immune sequencing clone quantification. TCRdb independently ran MiXCR on the PCR reads; one entry per CDR3 protein. The table has around 70,000 distinct CDR3 sequences, under 20% seen once. The CDR3 has 15 amino acids. Trimming took 6 bases from V and 1 from J, leaving 16 bases between them. Germline CDR1 and CDR2: MNHEY and SMNVEV (reference sequence). This clonotype came up many times. The TCR sequence derives from a human donor in good health. Some libraries in this study had Jurkat cell RNA spiked in. The sample comprised naive CD8+ T cells from blood, with Jurkat cell RNA spiked in. Subset reported: FACS-sorted CD8+CD4-CCR7+CD45RA+ naive T cells. The rearrangement uses TRBV27 and TRBJ2-7; D possibly corresponds to TRBD1 (6 bases). The CDR3 region is CASSPTPGASYEQYF. As DNA, the CDR3 is TGTGCCAGCAGCCCCACCCCAGGGGCTTCCTACGAGCAGTACTTC.